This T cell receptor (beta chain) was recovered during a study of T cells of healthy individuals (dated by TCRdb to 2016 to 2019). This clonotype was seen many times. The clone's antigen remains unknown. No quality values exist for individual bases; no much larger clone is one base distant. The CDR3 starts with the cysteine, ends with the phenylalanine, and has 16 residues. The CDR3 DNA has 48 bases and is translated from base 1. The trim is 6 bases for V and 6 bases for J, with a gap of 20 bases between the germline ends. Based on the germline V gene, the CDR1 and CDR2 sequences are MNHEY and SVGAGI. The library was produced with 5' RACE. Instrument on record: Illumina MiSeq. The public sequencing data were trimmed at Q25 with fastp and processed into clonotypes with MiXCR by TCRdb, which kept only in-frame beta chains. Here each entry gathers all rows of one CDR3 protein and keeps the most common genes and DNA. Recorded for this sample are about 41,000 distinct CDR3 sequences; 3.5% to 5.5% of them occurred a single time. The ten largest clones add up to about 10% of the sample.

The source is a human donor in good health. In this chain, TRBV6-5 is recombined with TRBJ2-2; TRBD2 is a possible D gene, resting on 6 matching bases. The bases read TGTGCCAGCAGAGGACTCGGGAGTGGGGAGGCCGGGGAGCTGTTTTTT. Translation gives CASRGLGSGEAGELFF.